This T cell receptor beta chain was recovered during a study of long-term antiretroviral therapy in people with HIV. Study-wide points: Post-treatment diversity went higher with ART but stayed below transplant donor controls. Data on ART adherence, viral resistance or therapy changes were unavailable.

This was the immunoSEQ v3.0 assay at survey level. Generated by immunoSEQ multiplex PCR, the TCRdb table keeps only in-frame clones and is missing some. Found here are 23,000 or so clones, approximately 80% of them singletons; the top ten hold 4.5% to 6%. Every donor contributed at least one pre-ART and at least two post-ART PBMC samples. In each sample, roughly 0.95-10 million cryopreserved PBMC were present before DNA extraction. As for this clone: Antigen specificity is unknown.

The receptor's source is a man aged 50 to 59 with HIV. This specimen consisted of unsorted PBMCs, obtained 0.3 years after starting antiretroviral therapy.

CDR3: CASSYRQGTNEKLFF. In nucleotides, the CDR3 is TGTGCCAGCAGTTACAGGCAGGGAACTAATGAAAAACTGTTTTTT. The V and J genes are TRBV6-5 and TRBJ1-4; D possibly corresponds to TRBD1 (5 bases). The V gene lost 2 bases and the J gene lost 1 base, with 8 bases spanning the gap. The CDR3 extends over 15 amino acids. The germline CDR1 and CDR2 sequences are MNHEY and SVGAGI.